The entry below describes one T cell receptor (beta chain). As yet, its antigen is unknown. Profiling relied on immunoSEQ multiplex PCR, and the TCRdb table lists in-frame clones only, not all of them. Of about 52,000 clones in the sample, around 86% were seen once. Germline CDR1 reads MDHEN; CDR2 reads SYDVKM. V lost 10 bases to trimming and J lost 15 bases; unmatched junction nucleotides: 11. The length of the CDR3 is 13 residues. These data are taken from a study of T cells in localized non-small cell lung cancer. Points from the study as a whole: Longer overall survival was seen with higher T cell density measured in blood.

The genes are TRBV28 and TRBJ2-1, with 14 bases fitting TRBD2. The origin of this receptor is a female donor with stage II lung adenocarcinoma. Sample: PBMCs, taken before any cancer treatment. The CDR3 is CATKGLAGVSTFF. Here the CDR3 DNA reads TGTGCCACCAAGGGACTAGCGGGGGTGAGTACGTTCTTC.